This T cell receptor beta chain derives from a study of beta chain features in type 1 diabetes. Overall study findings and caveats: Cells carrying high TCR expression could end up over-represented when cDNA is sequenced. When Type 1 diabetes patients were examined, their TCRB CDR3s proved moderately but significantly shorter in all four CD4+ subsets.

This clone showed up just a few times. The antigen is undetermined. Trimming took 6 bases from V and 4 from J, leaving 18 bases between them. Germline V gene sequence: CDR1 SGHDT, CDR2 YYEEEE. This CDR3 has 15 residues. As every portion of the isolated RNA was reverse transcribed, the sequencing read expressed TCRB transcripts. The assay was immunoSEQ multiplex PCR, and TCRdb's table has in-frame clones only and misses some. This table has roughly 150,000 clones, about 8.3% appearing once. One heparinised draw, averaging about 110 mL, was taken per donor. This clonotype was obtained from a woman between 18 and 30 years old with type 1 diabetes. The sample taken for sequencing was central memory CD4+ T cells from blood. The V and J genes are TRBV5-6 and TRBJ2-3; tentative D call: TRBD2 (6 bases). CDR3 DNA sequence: TGTGCCAGCACCATCGAGAGGGGCGGGGCAGATACGCAGTATTTT. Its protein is CASTIERGGADTQYF. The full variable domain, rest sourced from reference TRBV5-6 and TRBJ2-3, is DAGVTQSPTHLIKTRGQQVTLRCSPKSGHDTVSWYQQALGQGPQFIFQYYEEEERQRGNFPDRFSGHQFPNYSSELNVNALLLGDSALYLCASTIERGGADTQYFGPGTRLTVL.